The 20 T cell receptor beta chains below come from one sample, sequenced in a study of blood T cell repertoires in COVID-19. Using immunoSEQ multiplex PCR, the repertoire was profiled, and TCRdb retains in-frame clones only, with some absent. The sample has fewer than 55,000 clones, 86% seen once; the top ten hold approximately 2%. Sequencing input: peripheral blood. These receptors all come from a woman aged 55-69 years with acute or convalescent COVID-19.

This chain connects TRBV12-2 to TRBJ2-5; the table assigns TRBD1, which was not confirmed against the DNA. TRBV12-2 is an annotated pseudogene. CDR3 length equals 16 residues. The CDR3 region is CASRQWTGVRQETQYF. DNA for the CDR3: TGTGCAAGTCGCCAGTGGACAGGGGTTCGTCAAGAGACCCAGTACTTC.

The rearrangement uses TRBV6-2 or TRBV6-3 and TRBJ1-6; no clear D gene. The CDR3 is 15 residues long. V lost 2 bases and J lost 6, with 11 bases in between. Germline V gene sequence: CDR1 MNHEY, CDR2 SVGEGT. The CDR3 nucleotides read TGTGCCAGCAGTTACCAACTGAGCGTTAATTCACCCCTCCACTTT. This encodes CASSYQLSVNSPLHF.

The V gene is TRBV21-1, the J gene TRBJ1-5; the DNA was not used to check the table's D call, TRBD1. TRBV21-1 is assigned pseudogene status. The CDR3 contains 17 residues. The CDR3 region is CASSKDRSQGIRQPQHF. The CDR3 nucleotides read TGTGCCAGCAGCAAAGATAGATCGCAGGGGATCCGCCAGCCCCAGCATTTT.

The chain couples TRBV6-6 to TRBJ2-6; D possibly corresponds to TRBD2 (6 bases). Trimming took 8 bases from V and 4 from J, leaving 15 bases between them. The CDR3 has 15 amino acids. The V gene's germline CDR1 is MNHNY and CDR2 SVGAGI (reference sequence). This chain's CDR3 is CASQEEGAGANVLTF. The CDR3 coding sequence is TGTGCCAGCCAAGAGGAGGGAGCGGGGGCCAACGTCCTGACTTTC.

This chain joins TRBV19 and TRBJ1-6, with D possibly TRBD1 on 6 matching bases. The V and J ends lost 4 bases and 9 bases respectively, with 10 bases between them. The CDR3 has 13 residues. CDR1 is LNHDA and CDR2 is SQIVND in the germline V gene (reference sequence). The CDR3 protein is CASSNRDVSPLHF. CDR3 nucleotides: TGTGCCAGTAGTAACAGGGATGTTTCACCCCTCCACTTT.

The rearrangement joins TRBV7-3 to TRBJ2-1; 8 nucleotides line up with TRBD2. The CDR3 consists of 14 residues. The germline gives CDR1 SGHTA, CDR2 FQGTGA. V shed 5 bases, J shed 9 bases, and the junction held 9 bases outside the gene matches. The DNA of the CDR3 is TGTGCCAGCAGCACCGACGGGGGGGTCGGTGAGCAGTTCTTC. Translating it yields CASSTDGGVGEQFF.

In its sample, this clone was seen once. This sequence joins TRBV27 and TRBJ1-1, with D possibly TRBD1 on 5 matching bases. The CDR3 consists of 13 residues. V was cut by 3 bases and J by 4 bases, with 9 bases left in between. CDR1 and CDR2 (germline): MNHEY, SMNVEV (reference sequence). The CDR3 protein is CASSFREVTEAFF. In DNA form, the CDR3 reads TGTGCCAGCAGTTTCAGGGAGGTCACTGAAGCTTTCTTT.

The CDR3 loop is CASSFRTGNTGELFF. The CDR3 DNA is TGTGCCAGCAGTTTTAGGACAGGGAACACCGGGGAGCTGTTTTTT. The J gene is TRBJ2-2, the V gene TRBV27, with TRBD1 matching over 7 bases. CDR3 length: 15 amino acids. Looked up from germline, CDR1 is MNHEY and CDR2 is SMNVEV (reference sequence). V lost 3 bases, J lost 1 base, and 2 bases stayed unmatched.

This sequence joins TRBV5-1 and TRBJ2-1, with D perhaps TRBD2 (5 bases). The CDR3 extends over 12 amino acids. Trimming left V 3 bases short and J 10 bases short, with 11 bases between. CDR1 and CDR2 from the germline V gene are SGHRS and YFSETQ. CDR3: CASSWVGVEQFF. DNA for the CDR3: TGCGCCAGCAGCTGGGTGGGAGTCGAGCAGTTCTTC.

This chain connects TRBV4-1 to TRBJ2-3, with 9 bases matching TRBD2. This CDR3 spans 15 amino acids. CDR1 and CDR2 from the germline V gene are MGHRA and YSYEKL. J was trimmed by 2 bases and V by 6 bases; bases with no gene match: 6. DNA for the CDR3: TGCGCCAGCAGTGTCAGGACTAGCGACACAGATACGCAGTATTTT. It encodes CASSVRTSDTDTQYF.

The CDR3 nucleotides are TGTGCCAGCAGGGTGATAGCGGGAGGTTTGAATGAGCAGTTCTTC. It is translated as CASRVIAGGLNEQFF. The rearrangement uses TRBV5-5 and TRBJ2-1; 10 bases agree with TRBD2. This CDR3 spans 15 amino acids. V gave up 5 bases and J gave up 7 bases; unmatched junction bases: 9. In germline, CDR1 is SGHKS, CDR2 YYEKEE (reference sequence). Supplemented by reference TRBV5-5 and TRBJ2-1, the full variable domain reads DAGVTQSPTHLIKTRGQQVTLRCSPISGHKSVSWYQQVLGQGPQFIFQYYEKEERGRGNFPDRFSARQFPNYSSELNVNALLLGDSALYLCASRVIAGGLNEQFFGPGTRLTVL.

This clone was detected once. The rearrangement links TRBV14 to TRBJ2-6; D may be TRBD1 (6 bases). This CDR3 contains 19 residues. With 0 bases removed from V and 0 bases from J, the gap between germline ends came to 15 bases. Germline assignment: CDR1 SGHDN and CDR2 FVKESK. CDR3 region: CASSQERWRTASGANVLTF. As DNA, the CDR3 is TGTGCCAGCAGCCAAGAACGGTGGCGGACAGCCTCTGGGGCCAACGTCCTGACTTTC. The full variable domain, its missing parts supplied by reference TRBV14 and TRBJ2-6, is EAGVTQFPSHSVIEKGQTVTLRCDPISGHDNLYWYRRVMGKEIKFLLHFVKESKQDESGMPNNRFLAERTGGTYSTLKVQPAELEDSGVYFCASSQERWRTASGANVLTFGAGSRLTVL.

The genes are TRBV6-4 and TRBJ2-3; weak D call: TRBD2 (5 bases). V was pared by 2 bases and J by 6 bases, with 9 bases between. Germline CDR1 reads MRHNA; CDR2 reads SNTAGT. The CDR3 spans 13 residues. The CDR3 nucleotides are TGTGCCAGCAGTGACGGGGAGCGGGATACGCAGTATTTT. Its protein product is CASSDGERDTQYF.

The chain has TRBV4-2 and TRBJ2-7; D perhaps matches TRBD1 (5 bases). Trimming took off 0 bases at V and 7 bases at J, with 16 bases between the two ends. CDR1 and CDR2 (germline): LGHNA, YNFKEQ. The CDR3 is 15 amino acids. The CDR3 loop reads CASSQDGRGPREQYF. As DNA, the CDR3 is TGTGCCAGCAGCCAAGATGGAAGGGGTCCGAGGGAGCAGTACTTC.

The chain links TRBV10-1 to TRBJ2-1; 14 nucleotides match TRBD2. Unmatched junction bases numbered 7, after V lost 3 bases and J lost 9 bases. The CDR3 contains 16 residues. CDR1 and CDR2 from the germline V gene are WNHNN and SYGVQD (reference sequence). CDR3 protein: CASSESGTSGRGEQFF. CDR3 bases: TGCGCCAGCAGTGAATCCGGGACTAGCGGGAGAGGTGAGCAGTTCTTC.

The rearrangement links TRBV6-5 to TRBJ1-1, with D unresolved. This CDR3 is built from 16 residues. From germline, CDR1 is MNHEY and CDR2 SVGAGI. Deletions cut 2 bases from V and 0 bases from J, with 13 bases between. The CDR3 nucleotides are TGTGCCAGCAGTTACGGGTACCGCGGATTGAACACTGAAGCTTTCTTT. Its translation is CASSYGYRGLNTEAFF.

The V and J genes are TRBV5-8 and TRBJ1-5; 8 bases line up with TRBD1. CDR1 is SGHTS and CDR2 is YDEGEE in the germline V gene. Trimming removed 3 bases from V and 4 bases from J; junction bases left unmatched: 6. This CDR3 is built from 15 residues. CDR3 residues: CASSSGTGANQPQHF. The CDR3 DNA reads as TGTGCCAGCAGCTCAGGGACAGGAGCGAATCAGCCCCAGCATTTT.

DNA for the CDR3: TGTGCCTGCCCGGGGCGGGGGGGGACTGAAGCTTTCTTT. Its translation: CACPGRGGTEAFF. The chain couples TRBV30 to TRBJ1-1; possible D gene TRBD1, 5 bases. This CDR3 is built from 13 residues. V lost 6 bases and J 5 bases, leaving 16 bases between the germline ends. Germline V gene lookup returns CDR1 GTSNPN and CDR2 SVGIG (reference sequence). Using reference TRBV30 and TRBJ1-1 for the parts outside the CDR3, the full variable domain is SQTIHQWPATLVQPVGSPLSLECTVEGTSNPNLYWYRQAAGRGLQLLFYSVGIGQISSEVPQNLSASRPQDRQFILSSKKLLLSDSGFYLCACPGRGGTEAFFGQGTRLTVV.

The chain carries TRBV3-1 (or the pseudogene TRBV3-2) and TRBJ1-2; D is undetermined. V shed 1 base and J shed 8 bases, with 11 bases lying between them. Germline CDR1 and CDR2: LGHDT and YNNKEL (reference sequence). The CDR3 sequence is 13 residues long. The chain's CDR3 is CASSQVSEGGYTF. CDR3 in DNA: TGTGCCAGCAGCCAAGTTTCCGAGGGAGGCTACACCTTC.

The chain combines TRBV30 with TRBJ1-1; D gene unclear. V lost 0 bases and J 1 base, leaving 6 bases between the germline ends. The CDR3 consists of 13 residues. Germline CDR1 GTSNPN, CDR2 SVGIG (reference sequence). CDR3 amino acids: CAWSVEWNTEAFF. CDR3 coding DNA: TGTGCCTGGAGTGTAGAGTGGAACACTGAAGCTTTCTTT.